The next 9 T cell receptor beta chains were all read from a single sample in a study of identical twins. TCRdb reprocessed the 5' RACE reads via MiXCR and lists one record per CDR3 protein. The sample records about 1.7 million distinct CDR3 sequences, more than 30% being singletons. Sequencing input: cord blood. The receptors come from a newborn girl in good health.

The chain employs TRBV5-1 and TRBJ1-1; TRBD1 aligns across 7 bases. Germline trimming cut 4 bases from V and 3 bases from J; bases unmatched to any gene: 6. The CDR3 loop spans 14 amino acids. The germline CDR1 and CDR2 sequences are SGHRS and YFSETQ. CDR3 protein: CASSGLGTDTEAFF. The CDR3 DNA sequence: TGCGCCAGCAGCGGACTTGGGACAGACACTGAAGCTTTCTTT.

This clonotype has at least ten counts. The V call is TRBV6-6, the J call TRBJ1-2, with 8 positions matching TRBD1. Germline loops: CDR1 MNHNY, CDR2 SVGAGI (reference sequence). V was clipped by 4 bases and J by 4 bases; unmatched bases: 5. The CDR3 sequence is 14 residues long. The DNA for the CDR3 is TGTGCCAGCAGTTTAACCACAGGGGGCTATGGCTACACCTTC. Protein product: CASSLTTGGYGYTF.

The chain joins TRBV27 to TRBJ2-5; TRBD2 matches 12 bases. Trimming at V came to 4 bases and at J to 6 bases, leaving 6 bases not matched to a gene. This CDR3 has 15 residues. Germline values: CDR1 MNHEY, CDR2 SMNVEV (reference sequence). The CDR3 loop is CASSSGTSGPKTQYF. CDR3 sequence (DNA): TGTGCCAGCAGTTCTGGGACTAGCGGGCCGAAGACCCAGTACTTC.

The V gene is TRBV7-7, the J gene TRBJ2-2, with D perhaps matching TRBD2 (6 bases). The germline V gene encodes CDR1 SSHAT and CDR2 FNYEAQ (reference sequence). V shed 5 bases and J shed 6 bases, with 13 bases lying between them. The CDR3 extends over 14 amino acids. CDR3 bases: TGTGCCAGCAGCCACAAGCTAGCGCCCGGGGAGCTGTTTTTT. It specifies CASSHKLAPGELFF.

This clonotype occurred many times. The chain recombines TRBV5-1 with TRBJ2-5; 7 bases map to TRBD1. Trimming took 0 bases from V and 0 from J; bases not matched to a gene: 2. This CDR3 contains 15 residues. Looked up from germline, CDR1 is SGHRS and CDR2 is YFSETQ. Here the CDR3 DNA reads TGCGCCAGCAGCTTGGCGGGACAGTACCAAGAGACCCAGTACTTC. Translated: CASSLAGQYQETQYF. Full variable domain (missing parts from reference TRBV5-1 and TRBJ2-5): KAGVTQTPRYLIKTRGQQVTLSCSPISGHRSVSWYQQTPGQGLQFLFEYFSETQRNKGNFPGRFSGRQFSNSRSEMNVSTLELGDSALYLCASSLAGQYQETQYFGPGTRLLVL.

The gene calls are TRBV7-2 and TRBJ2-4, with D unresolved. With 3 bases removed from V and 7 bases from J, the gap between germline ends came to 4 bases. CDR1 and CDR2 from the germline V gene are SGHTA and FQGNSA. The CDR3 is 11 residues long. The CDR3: CASSFVNIQYF. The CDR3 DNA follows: TGTGCCAGCAGCTTCGTTAACATTCAGTACTTC.

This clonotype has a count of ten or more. This CDR3 reads CSASGTDYGYTF. CDR3 sequence (DNA): TGCAGTGCTAGCGGGACAGACTATGGCTACACCTTC. The rearrangement joins TRBV20-1 to TRBJ1-2; 7 nucleotides agree with TRBD1. The CDR3 length is 12 residues. Germline V lookup: CDR1 DFQATT, CDR2 SNEGSKA (reference sequence). V trimming: 3 bases; J trimming: 3 bases; junction bases outside the gene matches: 1.

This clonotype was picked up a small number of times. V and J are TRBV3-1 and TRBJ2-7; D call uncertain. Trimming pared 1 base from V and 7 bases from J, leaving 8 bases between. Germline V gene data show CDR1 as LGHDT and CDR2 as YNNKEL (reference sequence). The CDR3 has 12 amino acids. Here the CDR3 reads CASSQAPGEQYF. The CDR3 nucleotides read TGTGCCAGCAGCCAAGCCCCCGGGGAGCAGTACTTC.

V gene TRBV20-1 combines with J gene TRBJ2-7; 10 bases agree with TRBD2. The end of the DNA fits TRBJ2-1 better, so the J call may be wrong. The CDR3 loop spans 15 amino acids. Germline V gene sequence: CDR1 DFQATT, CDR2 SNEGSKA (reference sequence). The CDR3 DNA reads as TGCAGTGCCCAGCGAGGTGTACTAGCGGGGACTGAGCAGTTCTTC. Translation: CSAQRGVLAGTEQFF.